This T cell receptor beta chain was found in a study of blood T cell repertoires in COVID-19. This study enrolled people aged about 18 to 100 from about 26 US geographic areas. Participants' own reports of clinical history determined their cohort assignment. Authors' methods: The assay estimated nucleated cells by amplifying reference gene primers. The data were produced by immunoSEQ multiplex PCR, yet TCRdb's version contains in-frame clones alone and is incomplete. That table furnishes V, J and clone size, whereas the DNA furnished D and trimming. Of under 350,000 clones in the sample, about 86% are singletons; the top ten hold approximately 4.6%. This clone was recorded once. Sequenced sample: PBMCs or T cells enriched from blood (not recorded which). The receptor was derived from a woman aged 40 to 50 with acute COVID-19.

CDR3 in amino acids: CASSPGGGTYEQYF. CDR3 nucleotide sequence: TGTGCCAGCAGCCCCGGTGGGGGGACCTACGAGCAGTACTTC. This chain connects TRBV3-1 (or the pseudogene TRBV3-2) to TRBJ2-7; a weak D match, TRBD2 (6 bases). Germline assignment: CDR1 LGHDT and CDR2 YNNKEL (reference sequence). Trimming took 4 bases from V and 2 from J, leaving 12 bases between them. The CDR3 spans 14 residues.